These 20 T cell receptor beta chains were all obtained from the same sample, sequenced in a study of cytomegalovirus exposure and HLA in healthy donors. PCR involved 60 Vbeta and 13 Jbeta primers. TCRdb's table, derived via immunoSEQ multiplex PCR, lists solely in-frame clones and lacks some. The data include 100,000 to 150,000 clones; the top ten clones carry 1.6%. The sample consisted of PBMCs. Receptors originate from a woman in her forties in good health and CMV-seropositive.

The chain joins TRBV28 to TRBJ2-7, with 13 bases matching TRBD2. In germline, CDR1 is MDHEN, CDR2 SYDVKM. V shed 5 bases and J 3 bases; nucleotides not matched to a gene: 19. The CDR3 extends over 20 amino acids. The CDR3 here is CASSHPSGTSGISVVYEQYF. In DNA form, the CDR3 reads TGTGCCAGCAGTCACCCCTCCGGGACTAGCGGGATCTCGGTAGTCTACGAGCAGTACTTC.

The V call is TRBV30, the J call TRBJ1-4; D gene uncertain. Germline V CDR1 and CDR2: GTSNPN, SVGIG (reference sequence). Trimming took off 1 base at V and 3 bases at J, with 6 bases between the two ends. This CDR3 is built from 13 residues. The CDR3 spells CAWSGLSNEKLFF. The CDR3 region has the DNA TGTGCCTGGAGTGGACTGTCTAATGAAAAACTGTTTTTT.

The V gene is TRBV7-3, the J gene TRBJ2-3; 11 nucleotides line up with TRBD2. Germline-derived CDR1 and CDR2 are SGHTA and FQGTGA. The CDR3 extends over 16 amino acids. With V trimmed by 2 bases and J by 5 bases, 6 bases remained unmatched. The CDR3 DNA reads as TGTGCCAGCAGCTTAGGGGCTAGCGGGAGGAGAGATACGCAGTATTTT. It codes for CASSLGASGRRDTQYF.

Note on this clone: Relative to the germline gene, one junction end is altered; a read error may explain this. The chain employs TRBV7-7 and TRBJ2-5; 8 bases align to TRBD1. The CDR3 spans 16 residues. Germline-derived CDR1 and CDR2 are SSHAT and FNYEAQ (reference sequence). The CDR3 loop is CASRYGTGRGEETQYF. CDR3 nucleotide sequence: TGTGCTAGCAGATATGGGACAGGAAGGGGAGAAGAGACCCAGTACTTC.

Comment on this clone: The conserved phenylalanine or tryptophan is not found at the CDR3 terminus, so this likely reflects a read error. Because the CDR3's place on the DNA is in doubt, the DNA is left out and the CDR3 is given as listed by TCRdb. The chain combines TRBV7-2 with TRBJ2-7; TRBD2, the table's D call, was not compared with the DNA. Germline V gene sequence: CDR1 SGHTA, CDR2 FQGNSA. The CDR3 is 13 residues long, ends included. CDR3 region: CASSFNERTSLEL.

The chain recombines TRBV5-4 with TRBJ2-5; D possibly corresponds to TRBD1 (7 bases). Trimming took off 4 bases at V and 1 base at J, with 11 bases between the two ends. In germline, CDR1 is SGHNT, CDR2 YYREEE (reference sequence). The CDR3 has 14 amino acids. CDR3 residues: CASSRQGGQETQYF. In nucleotides, the CDR3 is TGTGCCAGCAGCCGTCAGGGGGGCCAAGAGACCCAGTACTTC.

The rearrangement joins TRBV6-6 to TRBJ1-2, with 8 bases identical to TRBD1. Germline V gene lookup returns CDR1 MNHNY and CDR2 SVGAGI (reference sequence). Trimming cost V 4 bases and J 4 bases; bases outside gene matches: 2. CDR3 size: 13 residues. The CDR3 spells CASSSGQGYGYTF. The DNA for the CDR3 is TGTGCCAGCAGTTCTGGACAGGGCTATGGCTACACCTTC.

The V and J genes are TRBV2 and TRBJ2-3; D is perhaps TRBD2 (5 bases). The CDR3 runs to 11 residues. Trimming cost V 6 bases and J 9 bases, with 10 bases left between them. The germline CDR1 and CDR2 sequences are SNHLY and FYNNEI. CDR3 bases: TGTGCCAGCAGCGGCGGGCTGACGCAGTATTTT. Translated, it gives CASSGGLTQYF.

This sequence joins TRBV7-2 and TRBJ1-5, with D hard to call. The CDR3 totals 14 residues. V was pared by 1 base and J by 7 bases, with 11 bases between. Germline lookup yields CDR1 SGHTA and CDR2 FQGNSA. The CDR3 protein is CASSLEQTGQPQHF. CDR3 DNA: TGTGCCAGCAGCTTAGAACAGACCGGCCAGCCCCAGCATTTT.

The J gene is TRBJ2-4, the V gene TRBV14; 8 bases agree with TRBD2. This CDR3 has 15 amino acids. Germline CDR1 is SGHDN and CDR2 is FVKESK. V dropped 4 bases and J dropped 7; count of bases not matched to a gene: 9. CDR3 sequence reads: CASSPTGGSGNIQYF. The CDR3 DNA reads as TGTGCCAGCAGCCCGACGGGAGGGTCCGGGAACATTCAGTACTTC.

CDR3 residues: CASRRPGHLNTEAFF. The CDR3, as DNA: TGTGCCAGTAGGAGACCGGGACACCTGAACACTGAAGCTTTCTTT. The gene calls are TRBV19 and TRBJ1-1; tentative D call: TRBD1 (6 bases). V was pared by 6 bases and J by 0 bases, with 14 bases between. Germline V CDR1 and CDR2: LNHDA, SQIVND (reference sequence). This CDR3 contains 15 residues.

The chain joins TRBV5-1 to TRBJ2-7; TRBD1 agrees at 10 bases. The germline V gene encodes CDR1 SGHRS and CDR2 YFSETQ. The CDR3 covers 13 residues. With V trimmed by 3 bases and J by 7 bases, 4 bases remained unmatched. DNA for the CDR3: TGCGCCAGCAGCTGGACAGGGGGAGGTGAGCAGTACTTC. This codes for CASSWTGGGEQYF.

The gene calls are TRBV19 and TRBJ2-7; TRBD2 aligns across 10 bases. Germline V CDR1 and CDR2: LNHDA, SQIVND (reference sequence). With 6 bases clipped from V and 4 bases from J, the junction kept 6 bases outside the gene matches. This CDR3 contains 14 residues. CDR3 in amino acids: CASSQPGLAYEQYF. The DNA for the CDR3 is TGTGCCAGTAGCCAACCGGGACTAGCGTACGAGCAGTACTTC.

V usage is TRBV2 and J usage is TRBJ1-2; no reliable D call. Per germline, CDR1 SNHLY and CDR2 FYNNEI. Trimming left V 6 bases short and J 2 bases short, with 10 bases between. The CDR3 consists of 13 residues. The CDR3 coding sequence is TGTGCCAGCAGCCCTTCCCCCAACTATGGCTACACCTTC. It codes for CASSPSPNYGYTF.

J is TRBJ2-7 and V is TRBV19; TRBD1 matches at 7 bases. This CDR3 comprises 15 residues. Germline V CDR1 and CDR2: LNHDA, SQIVND (reference sequence). Losses at the gene ends were 6 bases for V and 4 bases for J; bases not matched to a gene: 12. Written as DNA, the CDR3 is TGTGCCAGTAGACCCGGAAGGGGGCAAGGGTACGAGCAGTACTTC. This encodes CASRPGRGQGYEQYF.

The CDR3 loop is CASSSGLSSYNEQFF. Here the CDR3 DNA reads TGCGCCAGCAGTAGCGGGCTCAGCTCCTACAATGAGCAGTTCTTC. This chain joins TRBV10-1 and TRBJ2-1; the D gene is possibly TRBD2 (6 bases). Trimming cost V 5 bases and J 0 bases, with 11 bases left between them. CDR3 length equals 15 residues. Germline V gene lookup returns CDR1 WNHNN and CDR2 SYGVQD (reference sequence).

J is TRBJ2-7 and V is TRBV29-1; 14 bases line up with TRBD2. Germline-derived CDR1 and CDR2 are SQVTM and ANQGSEA. V shed 4 bases and J 5 bases; nucleotides not matched to a gene: 7. The length of the CDR3 is 15 residues. The CDR3 sequence: CSVAGLAGVRDEQYF. The CDR3 nucleotides are TGCAGCGTTGCGGGACTAGCGGGGGTCAGGGACGAGCAGTACTTC.

V is TRBV6-1 and J is TRBJ2-2, with D possibly being TRBD2 (6 bases). In germline, CDR1 is MNHNS, CDR2 SASEGT. Trimming took off 0 bases at V and 1 base at J, with 12 bases between the two ends. The CDR3 is 17 amino acids. The CDR3 is CASSEAKGRGNTGELFF. The CDR3 DNA is TGTGCCAGCAGTGAAGCCAAGGGGCGGGGGAACACCGGGGAGCTGTTTTTT.

This chain links TRBV29-1 with TRBJ1-2; 7 nucleotides match TRBD1. V lost 4 bases to trimming and J lost 5 bases; unmatched junction nucleotides: 7. Germline V CDR1 and CDR2: SQVTM, ANQGSEA. This CDR3 is 13 amino acids long. DNA for the CDR3: TGCAGCGTTGGACAGGGAAATAGGTATGGCTACACCTTC. This gives the protein CSVGQGNRYGYTF.

CDR3 DNA: TGTGCCAGCAGTTACAACGGGGGGCCTGGAAACACCATATATTTT. Encoded protein: CASSYNGGPGNTIYF. V gene TRBV6-5 combines with J gene TRBJ1-3; TRBD1 is a possible D gene (6 bases). V lost 2 bases and J 2 bases, leaving 10 bases between the germline ends. Germline-derived CDR1 and CDR2 are MNHEY and SVGAGI. CDR3 length equals 15 residues.